Shown below are 10 T cell receptor beta chains from a single sample sequenced in a study of cytomegalovirus exposure and HLA in healthy donors. Produced via immunoSEQ multiplex PCR; TCRdb's table is partial and in-frame only. This sample has about 71,000 clones; 94% occur once, and the top ten carry over 0.8%. Sample: PBMCs. Receptors originate from a woman aged 18-35 years in good health and CMV-seronegative.

J is TRBJ2-3 and V is TRBV7-3; D may be TRBD2 (5 bases). Deletions cut 0 bases from V and 4 bases from J, with 14 bases between. CDR1 is SGHTA, CDR2 FQGTGA, per germline. The CDR3 spans 16 residues. The CDR3 DNA sequence: TGTGCCAGCAGCTTAACGGCGGGCGGCGGGCCAGATACGCAGTATTTT. It is translated as CASSLTAGGGPDTQYF. Based on the CDR3 plus reference TRBV7-3 and TRBJ2-3, the full variable domain is GAGVSQTPSNKVTEKGKYVELRCDPISGHTALYWYRQSLGQGPEFLIYFQGTGAADDSGLPNDRFFAVRPEGSVSTLKIQRTERGDSAVYLCASSLTAGGGPDTQYFGPGTRLTVL.

The chain uses TRBV7-8 and TRBJ2-5; TRBD2 is a possible D gene (5 bases). Germline CDR1 reads SGHVS; CDR2 reads FQNEAQ. V lost 5 bases and J lost 7, with 14 bases in between. CDR3 length equals 13 residues. The CDR3 DNA follows: TGTGCCAGCAGCCCACTAGGAGGTTGGACCCAGTACTTC. Its translation is CASSPLGGWTQYF. Full variable domain (remainder filled in from reference TRBV7-8 and TRBJ2-5): GAGVSQSPRYKVAKRGQDVALRCDPISGHVSLFWYQQALGQGPEFLTYFQNEAQLDKSGLPSDRFFAERPEGSVSTLKIQRTQQEDSAVYLCASSPLGGWTQYFGPGTRLLVL.

The chain employs TRBV7-8 and TRBJ1-5; D not certain. Germline CDR1 SGHVS, CDR2 FQNEAQ. Trimming removed 5 bases from V and 1 base from J, with 15 bases in between. The CDR3 runs 16 residues. This CDR3 reads CASSPTRVGSNQPQHF. The CDR3, as DNA: TGTGCCAGCAGCCCGACGAGGGTAGGAAGCAATCAGCCCCAGCATTTT.

The chain couples TRBV7-6 to TRBJ1-6; no firm D call. Trimming shortened V by 5 bases and J by 13 bases, and 12 bases separated the two germline ends. The CDR3 contains 12 residues. CDR1 and CDR2 (germline): SGHVS, FNYEAQ. The CDR3 coding sequence is TGTGCCAGCAGCACATTATCCGGGCCCCTCCACTTT. The encoded protein is CASSTLSGPLHF.

The V and J genes are TRBV11-2 and TRBJ2-7, with a weak D call TRBD2 (6 bases). The CDR3 runs 14 residues. The germline V and J ends were trimmed by 5 bases and 1 base, with 12 bases remaining between them. Germline-derived CDR1 and CDR2 are SGHAT and FQNNGV. The DNA of the CDR3 is TGTGCCAGCAGCGGGGACTCCTCTTCCTACGAGCAGTACTTC. Encoded protein: CASSGDSSSYEQYF.

This chain connects TRBV29-1 to TRBJ2-7; 10 positions agree with TRBD1. Germline lookup yields CDR1 SQVTM and CDR2 ANQGSEA. The CDR3 extends over 13 amino acids. V trimming: 6 bases; J trimming: 0 bases; junction bases outside the gene matches: 2. This CDR3 reads CSVRTGGSYEQYF. The CDR3 coding sequence is TGCAGCGTACGGACAGGGGGCTCCTACGAGCAGTACTTC.

V and J are TRBV18 and TRBJ1-4, with D possibly TRBD1 on 6 matching bases. This CDR3 has 15 amino acids. Germline V gives CDR1 KGHSH, CDR2 LQKENI. V was cut by 3 bases and J by 7 bases, with 15 bases left in between. The CDR3 region is CASSPRQGMGEKLFF. DNA of the CDR3: TGTGCCAGCTCACCGCGTCAGGGGATGGGTGAAAAACTGTTTTTT.

V usage is TRBV7-8 and J usage is TRBJ2-1; 7 bases line up with TRBD2. With V trimmed by 2 bases and J by 7 bases, 5 bases remained unmatched. This CDR3 spans 14 amino acids. CDR1 and CDR2 from the germline V gene are SGHVS and FQNEAQ. The CDR3 region has the DNA TGTGCCAGCAGCTTAATGCGGGAGTTTAATGAGCAGTTCTTC. It yields the protein CASSLMREFNEQFF.

This sequence joins TRBV27 and TRBJ1-1; 7 bases fit TRBD1. Germline assignment: CDR1 MNHEY and CDR2 SMNVEV (reference sequence). The CDR3 is 15 residues long. J was trimmed by 1 base and V by 3 bases; bases with no gene match: 5. The CDR3 DNA reads as TGTGCCAGCAGTTTGACAGGGTATGGGAACACTGAAGCTTTCTTT. Amino acids: CASSLTGYGNTEAFF.

The chain has TRBV30 and TRBJ1-5, with a possible D match to TRBD1 (5 bases). The CDR3 consists of 17 residues. V was cut by 0 bases and J by 0 bases, with 15 bases left in between. Germline V gene sequence: CDR1 GTSNPN, CDR2 SVGIG (reference sequence). The CDR3 protein is CAWSVGQGSNSNQPQHF. The CDR3 bases are TGTGCCTGGAGTGTAGGGCAGGGCTCAAATAGCAATCAGCCCCAGCATTTT.